One sample yielded the 2 T cell receptor beta chains listed below, sequenced in a study of blood T cell repertoires in COVID-19. Repertoires were generated with immunoSEQ multiplex PCR, while TCRdb's copy carries only in-frame clones and drops some. The sample records under 250,000 clones, 65% to 85% being singletons. The sample comprised peripheral blood. Receptor source: a human donor in a cohort sampled during active COVID-19.

The chain has TRBV18 and TRBJ1-2, with D possibly matching TRBD1 (6 bases). Trimming pared 0 bases from V and 7 bases from J, leaving 12 bases between. Germline V CDR1 and CDR2: KGHSH, LQKENI. This CDR3 comprises 14 residues. The CDR3 sequence: CASSPPRGASGYTF. The DNA for the CDR3 is TGTGCCAGCTCACCACCCCGGGGGGCGAGTGGCTACACCTTC.

The V and J genes are TRBV24-1 and TRBJ2-1, with 8 nucleotides matching TRBD1. Per germline, CDR1 KGHDR and CDR2 SFDVKD. The CDR3 runs to 14 residues. Unmatched junction bases numbered 0, after V lost 4 bases and J lost 2 bases. The CDR3 is CATSEQGAYNEQFF. The DNA for the CDR3 is TGTGCCACCAGTGAACAGGGGGCCTACAATGAGCAGTTCTTC.